The 20 T cell receptor beta chains in this list originate from one sample, sequenced in a study of T cell responses to AZD1222 COVID-19 vaccine. TCRdb's copy holds only in-frame clones and misses some; the assay was immunoSEQ multiplex PCR. The repertoire holds around 80,000 clones, with around 90% as singletons. The sequenced sample was peripheral blood, obtained 28 days after the second AZD1222 dose. The receptors stem from an adult who received the AZD1222 COVID-19 vaccine.

As regards this clone: Other nucleotide sequences from this sample produce the same CDR3. The chain employs TRBV18 and TRBJ1-5, with D perhaps TRBD1 (6 bases). V lost 3 bases and J 4 bases, leaving 7 bases between the germline ends. Germline assignment: CDR1 KGHSH and CDR2 LQKENI. The CDR3 loop spans 13 amino acids. The CDR3 spells CASSPGQNQPQHF. The CDR3 DNA follows: TGTGCCAGCTCACCGGGACAAAATCAGCCCCAGCATTTT. The whole variable domain, remainder taken from reference TRBV18 and TRBJ1-5, is NAGVMQNPRHLVRRRGQEARLRCSPMKGHSHVYWYRQLPEEGLKFMVYLQKENIIDESGMPKERFSAEFPKEGPSILRIQQVVRGDSAAYFCASSPGQNQPQHFGDGTRLSIL.

The CDR3 region has the DNA TGTGCCAGCAGCCCGGGAGGGGCGAACACCGGGGAGCTGTTTTTT. Translating it yields CASSPGGANTGELFF. The V call is TRBV7-3, the J call TRBJ2-2; TRBD2 matches 8 bases. V lost 5 bases and J lost 0; bases outside the gene matches: 2. The CDR3 is made up of 15 amino acids. Germline values: CDR1 SGHTA, CDR2 FQGTGA.

The rearrangement joins TRBV7-2 to TRBJ1-4; maybe TRBD1 (5 bases). Germline CDR1 SGHTA, CDR2 FQGNSA. Trimming removed 8 bases at V and 0 bases at J, with 13 bases between. The CDR3 is 15 amino acids. CDR3 DNA: TGTGCCAGCTCTTCGTCGGGGGCAACTAATGAAAAACTGTTTTTT. Its translation: CASSSSGATNEKLFF.

V is TRBV4-1 and J is TRBJ1-2, with a possible D match to TRBD1 (6 bases). The CDR3 is 16 residues long. Germline V lookup: CDR1 MGHRA, CDR2 YSYEKL. V gave up 6 bases and J gave up 8 bases, with 25 bases separating them. Here the CDR3 reads CASRALWRGQESGYTF. As DNA, the CDR3 is TGCGCCAGCAGAGCCCTGTGGCGGGGGCAGGAGTCGGGCTACACCTTC.

J is TRBJ2-2 and V is TRBV6-5; D is ambiguous. Germline loops: CDR1 MNHEY, CDR2 SVGAGI. Between the trimmed V and J ends, which lost 11 bases and 0 bases, there was a span of 7 bases. CDR3 length equals 12 residues. CDR3 protein: CAERANTGELFF. The CDR3 nucleotides read TGTGCCGAACGAGCGAACACCGGGGAGCTGTTTTTT.

V usage is TRBV29-1 and J usage is TRBJ1-4; maybe TRBD1 (6 bases). The V end was cut by 4 bases, the J end by 7 bases, with 16 bases between. Germline V gene data show CDR1 as SQVTM and CDR2 as ANQGSEA. CDR3 size: 14 residues. CDR3 protein: CSVGMSGGGEKLFF. The DNA of the CDR3 is TGCAGCGTTGGGATGTCGGGGGGCGGTGAAAAACTGTTTTTT. The whole variable domain, filled in from reference TRBV29-1 and TRBJ1-4, reads SAVISQKPSRDICQRGTSLTIQCQVDSQVTMMFWYRQQPGQSLTLIATANQGSEATYESGFVIDKFPISRPNLTFSTLTVSNMSPEDSSIYLCSVGMSGGGEKLFFGSGTQLSVL.

This clone was detected only once. The chain carries TRBV7-8 and TRBJ2-7; no definite D call. Germline V gene data show CDR1 as SGHVS and CDR2 as FQNEAQ. Trimming took off 4 bases at V and 2 bases at J, with 12 bases between the two ends. CDR3 length equals 14 residues. CDR3 in amino acids: CASSSQFGAYEQYF. CDR3 nucleotides: TGTGCCAGCAGCTCCCAGTTTGGGGCCTACGAGCAGTACTTC.

This chain uses TRBV5-1 with TRBJ2-1, with 10 bases identical to TRBD2. The trim removed 6 bases at V and 2 bases at J, leaving 8 bases unmatched. Germline CDR1 and CDR2: SGHRS and YFSETQ. The CDR3 has 16 residues. CDR3 nucleotides: TGCGCCAGCATACTTTCTAGCGGGAGCCCCTACAATGAGCAGTTCTTC. It is translated as CASILSSGSPYNEQFF.

The genes are TRBV6-5 and TRBJ2-5, with TRBD2 matching over 11 bases. Germline CDR1 reads MNHEY; CDR2 reads SVGAGI. CDR3 size: 14 residues. V shed 8 bases and J 4 bases; nucleotides not matched to a gene: 6. In DNA form, the CDR3 reads TGTGCCAGCGGACCGACTAGCGGGACAGAGACCCAGTACTTC. Translated, it gives CASGPTSGTETQYF.

The genes are TRBV25-1 and TRBJ2-5, with TRBD2 matching over 7 bases. The V segment lost 5 bases and the J segment 2 bases; nucleotides outside the gene matches: 14. Germline assignment: CDR1 MGHDK and CDR2 SYGVNS. This CDR3 has 17 amino acids. CDR3 residues: CASSNAGVRYLQETQYF. In nucleotides, the CDR3 is TGTGCCAGCAGTAATGCGGGAGTCCGATACTTACAAGAGACCCAGTACTTC.

The rearrangement uses TRBV7-6 and TRBJ2-1; D perhaps matches TRBD1 (6 bases). Germline V CDR1 and CDR2: SGHVS, FNYEAQ. V lost 2 bases, J lost 4 bases, and 15 bases lay in between. There are 16 residues in the CDR3. CDR3 residues: CASSLIQGVVYNEQFF. The CDR3 DNA reads TGTGCCAGCAGCTTAATACAGGGAGTGGTGTACAATGAGCAGTTCTTC.

The chain links TRBV2 to TRBJ1-5; no clear D. In germline, CDR1 is SNHLY, CDR2 FYNNEI. CDR3 length: 12 residues. Trimming stripped 4 bases from V and 0 bases from J, with 1 base between. Here the CDR3 DNA reads TGTGCCAGCAGTGCTAGCAATCAGCCCCAGCATTTT. Residues: CASSASNQPQHF.

This sequence joins TRBV27 and TRBJ2-1, with TRBD2 as a possible D gene (6 bases). The CDR3 has 15 residues. Deletions cut 6 bases from V and 5 bases from J, with 17 bases between. Germline CDR1 reads MNHEY; CDR2 reads SMNVEV (reference sequence). The CDR3 DNA is TGTGCCAGCAGCTTCCGGGACTTTACCCACAATGAGCAGTTCTTC. The encoded protein is CASSFRDFTHNEQFF.

This sequence joins TRBV18 and TRBJ1-6, with unresolved D. The germline V and J ends were trimmed by 1 base and 7 bases, with 11 bases remaining between them. The CDR3 spans 15 residues. Germline V gives CDR1 KGHSH, CDR2 LQKENI. Here the CDR3 reads CASSPRSGGNSPLHF. CDR3 nucleotides: TGTGCCAGCTCACCACGTTCGGGTGGGAATTCACCCCTCCACTTT.

The CDR3 protein is CASLFSLNTEAFF. The CDR3 DNA follows: TGTGCCAGCCTTTTCTCGTTGAACACTGAAGCTTTCTTT. The chain recombines TRBV2 with TRBJ1-1; D not resolved. V was pared by 8 bases and J by 0 bases, with 10 bases between. This CDR3 has 13 residues. In germline, CDR1 is SNHLY, CDR2 FYNNEI.

The V call is TRBV19, the J call TRBJ1-2, with 9 bases identical to TRBD1. The CDR3 is made up of 14 amino acids. Germline assignment: CDR1 LNHDA and CDR2 SQIVND (reference sequence). Trimming took 1 base from V and 9 from J; bases not matched to a gene: 6. CDR3 bases: TGTGCCAGTAGTATAGGGGGGACAGGGAGTCGCTACACCTTC. It yields the protein CASSIGGTGSRYTF. The full variable domain, completed using reference TRBV19 and TRBJ1-2, is DGGITQSPKYLFRKEGQNVTLSCEQNLNHDAMYWYRQDPGQGLRLIYYSQIVNDFQKGDIAEGYSVSREKKESFPLTVTSAQKNPTAFYLCASSIGGTGSRYTFGSGTRLTVV.

This chain joins TRBV5-1 and TRBJ2-7, with 8 bases aligning to TRBD1. CDR3 length: 15 residues. Trimming removed 0 bases from V and 0 bases from J; junction bases left unmatched: 2. Per the germline V gene, CDR1 is SGHRS and CDR2 is YFSETQ. This chain's CDR3 is CASSLGDRSSYEQYF. CDR3 in DNA: TGCGCCAGCAGCTTGGGGGACAGGAGCTCCTACGAGCAGTACTTC.

As concerns this clone: The conserved closing phenylalanine or tryptophan is absent in this CDR3, likely reflecting a read error. The limits of the CDR3 on the DNA are not certain, so only TCRdb's listed CDR3 is given. V and J are TRBV29-1 and TRBJ1-4. Inclusive of both ends, the CDR3 amounts to 12 amino acids. The germline V gene encodes CDR1 SQVTM and CDR2 ANQGSEA. The CDR3 is CSVEDPGTGIHL.

The genes are TRBV12-3 or TRBV12-4 and TRBJ1-5; D gene unclear. This CDR3 has 13 residues. The V end lost 1 base, the J end lost 4 bases, and 5 bases lay between the germline ends. CDR3 coding DNA: TGTGCCAGCAGTTTAGGTTGGAATCAGCCCCAGCATTTT. It is translated as CASSLGWNQPQHF.

In its sample, this clone was seen a few times. The chain uses TRBV27 and TRBJ2-1, with 9 bases matching TRBD2. The CDR3 sequence is 16 residues long. The V gene end was trimmed by 7 bases and the J gene end by 2 bases; junction bases not matched to a gene: 9. Germline V gene data show CDR1 as MNHEY and CDR2 as SMNVEV (reference sequence). The CDR3 protein is CASKETSGPTYNEQFF. The CDR3 region has the DNA TGTGCCAGCAAGGAGACTAGCGGTCCGACCTACAATGAGCAGTTCTTC.